This T cell receptor beta chain comes out of a study of beta chain features in type 1 diabetes (dated by TCRdb to the late 2010s). Study-wide context: Mean age, gender distribution, total cell number and subset yield were not different between patients and healthy donors. A total of around 110,000,000 sorted cells were examined across all samples, and RNA yield correlated strongly with the number of cells per subset. The study compared TCRB repertoires of sorted circulating CD4+ T cell subsets between recently diagnosed type 1 diabetes patients and matched healthy donors. Whereas all 30 or so donors provided naive and central memory subsets, regulatory and stem cell-like memory subsets were isolated from just 8 patients and about eight healthy donors.

The entire isolated RNA was reverse transcribed using the High Capacity cDNA Reverse Transcription Kit, and thus expressed TCRB transcripts were sequenced. Deep immunoSEQ sequencing was performed on naive, central memory and regulatory T cell samples, with an average of roughly 3.5 million total reads per sample. Sorted cells were lysed in RLT buffer, and RNA was extracted using DNase-treated RNeasy Micro or Mini kits according to cell number. Each cell subset was processed on its own to prevent cross-contamination, while patient and healthy donor samples were processed together. Using the immunoSEQ multiplex PCR, TCRB sequences were amplified from cDNA into 87-bp fragments spanning the CDR3 region. Amplicons were sequenced on the Illumina HiSeq platform. From the authors' description of their analysis: Synthetic template baselines were used to correct PCR bias computationally, reads within Hamming distance 2 were collapsed together, and singletons that could not be merged were discarded. Reads were aligned against IMGT so that V, D and J genes, CDR3 length and insertions or deletions at six rearrangement sites could be assigned. Within each subset, clonotype counts were normalized to the number of sorted cells before true diversity and Gini coefficients were calculated with the tcR R package. The overlap coefficient, calculated on TCRB nucleotide sequences, was used to quantify repertoire sharing. Out-of-frame TCRB sequences from naive cells were analyzed as a proxy for the pre-selection repertoire. The source is immuneACCESS, and TCRdb retained only in-frame sequences with V and J called. Part of the clones is not carried over; for the studies checked, unresolved V genes explain less than half of this, and the remainder is unexplained. V and J calls and clone size follow that table, whereas D and trimming were derived from the DNA. Across this sample there are hundreds of thousands of clones, with about 16% seen only once. About 0.093% of the sample belongs to the ten largest clones.

From each donor, a single peripheral blood sample of about 100 mL on average was drawn into heparinised tubes. A BD FACSAria II and a panel including CD45RO, CCR7, CD25, CD127, CD95 and CD27 were used to sort naive, central memory, regulatory and stem cell-like memory CD4+ T cells. A purity above 95% was achieved for all sorted populations. PBMCs were isolated immediately by Lymphoprep density gradient centrifugation and stained directly without culture. Samples were stained and sorted in pairs, with one healthy donor and one patient per experiment, so that batch effects were minimized. General study outcomes and caveats: In all four CD4+ subsets, TCRB CDR3 length was moderately but significantly shorter in type 1 diabetes patients. Fewer insertions and more nucleotide deletions at VDJ recombination sites were observed in patients with type 1 diabetes, implying thymic rearrangement abnormalities. Naive, central memory and regulatory TCRB repertoires appeared more similar among patients than among healthy donors. Only small numbers of individuals were included in the HLA sub-analyses, which left unresolved whether HLA type had any influence on TCRB rearrangement. PCR may preferentially amplify shorter templates, but because patient and control samples were amplified and corrected together, any resulting skew would affect both groups equally. Because cDNA rather than genomic DNA was sequenced, highly expressing activated cells could have been over-represented, although no difference in activation and CD3 levels was found between groups.

With regard to this clone: This receptor's antigen is unknown. Nothing much larger sits one base from this clone, and base qualities are not available.

The germline V gene provides CDR1 SGHDT and CDR2 YYEEEE. The CDR3 measures 15 amino acids from cysteine to phenylalanine. Of the read, only the CDR3 DNA is kept; its 45 bases are in frame from base 1. V and J are truncated by 3 bases and 0 bases respectively, leaving an intervening sequence of 10 bases. The chain is assembled from TRBV5-6 and TRBJ1-3, with no reliable assignment of the D segment. The origin of this receptor is a man between 18 and 29 years old in good health. The sequenced sample consisted of naive CD4+ T cells from blood. The cell subset or site label, read with the paper, signifies: true naive CD4+ T cells. For the CDR3, the sequence is CASSWRVFSGNTIYF. The DNA reads as follows: TGTGCCAGCAGCTGGAGGGTATTCTCTGGAAACACCATATATTTT. Where the CDR3 stops, the reference TRBV5-6 and TRBJ1-3 genes take over; the full variable domain is DAGVTQSPTHLIKTRGQQVTLRCSPKSGHDTVSWYQQALGQGPQFIFQYYEEEERQRGNFPDRFSGHQFPNYSSELNVNALLLGDSALYLCASSWRVFSGNTIYFGEGSWLTVV.